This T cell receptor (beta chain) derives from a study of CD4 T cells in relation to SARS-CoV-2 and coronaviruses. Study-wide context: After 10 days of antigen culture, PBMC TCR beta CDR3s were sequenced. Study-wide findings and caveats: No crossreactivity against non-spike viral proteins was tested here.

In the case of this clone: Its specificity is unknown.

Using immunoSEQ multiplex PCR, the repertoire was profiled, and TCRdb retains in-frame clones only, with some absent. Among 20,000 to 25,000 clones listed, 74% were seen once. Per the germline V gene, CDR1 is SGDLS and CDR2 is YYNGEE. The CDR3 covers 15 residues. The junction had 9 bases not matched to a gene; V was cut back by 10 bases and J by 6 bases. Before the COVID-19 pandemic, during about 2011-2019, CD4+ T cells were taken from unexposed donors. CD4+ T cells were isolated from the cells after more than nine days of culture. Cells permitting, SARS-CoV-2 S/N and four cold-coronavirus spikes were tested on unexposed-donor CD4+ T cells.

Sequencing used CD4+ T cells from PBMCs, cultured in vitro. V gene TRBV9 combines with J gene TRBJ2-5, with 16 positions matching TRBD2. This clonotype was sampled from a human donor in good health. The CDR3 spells CAALGTSGRAKTQYF. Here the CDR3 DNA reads TGTGCCGCCCTGGGGACTAGCGGGAGGGCCAAGACCCAGTACTTC.